One sample yielded the 8 T cell receptor beta chains listed below, sequenced in a study of T cells in Graves' hyperthyroidism and ophthalmopathy. The source material, RNA transcripts, was used to amplify TCR beta CDR3 regions. A set of HTBI primers served as the primers for a first-round RT-PCR of the TCR CDR3. MiXCR, run by TCRdb on the multiplex PCR reads, gives a single entry per CDR3 protein. Of 400,000 to 550,000 distinct CDR3 sequences listed, around a quarter were seen once; the top ten hold roughly 10%. The sample taken for sequencing was blood. These receptors were collected from a woman under 40 with Graves' ophthalmopathy.

This clonotype has ten or more counts. The rearrangement joins TRBV6-5 to TRBJ1-1, with a possible D match to TRBD1 (5 bases). The CDR3 extends over 13 amino acids. The ends were cut back, 0 bases at V and 7 bases at J, with 9 bases in the middle. From germline, CDR1 is MNHEY and CDR2 SVGAGI. The DNA for the CDR3 is TGTGCCAGCAGTTACTCAGACAGCCTTGAAGCTTTCTTT. Protein product: CASSYSDSLEAFF.

This clonotype appeared many times. The gene calls are TRBV19 and TRBJ1-2; tentative D call: TRBD1 (5 bases). CDR3 length: 15 amino acids. The V and J ends lost 10 bases and 7 bases respectively, with 25 bases between them. In germline, CDR1 is LNHDA, CDR2 SQIVND (reference sequence). The CDR3 sequence: CATNPGRQTIGGYTF. The CDR3 coding sequence is TGTGCCACCAATCCGGGACGGCAGACCATCGGTGGCTACACCTTC.

This chain links TRBV7-6 with TRBJ2-4, with 10 positions matching TRBD2. The germline V gene has CDR1 SGHVS and CDR2 FNYEAQ. The V segment lost 5 bases and the J segment 7 bases; nucleotides outside the gene matches: 11. The CDR3 has 16 amino acids. The CDR3 DNA sequence: TGTGCCAGCAGCCAACTAGCGGGAAAGGCGGCCAACATTCAGTACTTC. The encoded protein is CASSQLAGKAANIQYF. The complete variable domain, with remaining parts taken from reference TRBV7-6 and TRBJ2-4, reads GAGVSQSPRYKVTKRGQDVALRCDPISGHVSLYWYRQALGQGPEFLTYFNYEAQQDKSGLPNDRFSAERPEGSISTLTIQRTEQRDSAMYRCASSQLAGKAANIQYFGAGTRLSVL.

In the case of this clonotype: A much larger clone differs from this one at a single base, so this may be a read error. The chain couples TRBV5-6 to TRBJ1-1; the D is unclear. V lost 4 bases and J 1 base, leaving 17 bases between the germline ends. Per the germline V gene, CDR1 is SGHDT and CDR2 is YYEEEE. CDR3 size: 16 residues. This CDR3 reads CASSMVGEERNTEAFF. In DNA, the CDR3 is TGTGCCAGCAGCATGGTTGGGGAAGAGAGGAACACTGAAGCTTTCTTT. Looking up the rest from reference TRBV5-6 and TRBJ1-1 gives the full variable domain: DAGVTQSPTHLIKTRGQQVTLRCSPKSGHDTVSWYQQALGQGPQFIFQYYEEEERQRGNFPDRFSGHQFPNYSSELNVNALLLGDSALYLCASSMVGEERNTEAFFGQGTRLTVV.

This clonotype was observed at least ten times. J is TRBJ1-5 and V is TRBV5-1; D may be TRBD1 (6 bases). The V and J ends lost 5 bases and 1 base respectively, with 13 bases between them. The germline V gene encodes CDR1 SGHRS and CDR2 YFSETQ. The CDR3 length is 15 residues. The CDR3: CASSLDGQSNQPQHF. CDR3 sequence (DNA): TGCGCCAGCAGTCTGGATGGACAGAGCAATCAGCCCCAGCATTTT.

The CDR3 protein is CASTGGGHETQYF. The CDR3 nucleotides are TGTGCCAGCACCGGGGGGGGCCACGAGACCCAGTACTTC. The gene calls are TRBV12-3 or TRBV12-4 and TRBJ2-5; 8 bases align to TRBD2. J lost 5 bases, V lost 7 bases, and 6 bases had no gene match. This CDR3 spans 13 amino acids.

The gene calls are TRBV28 and TRBJ1-1, with D unresolved. V was cut by 6 bases and J by 6 bases, with 14 bases left in between. CDR1 is MDHEN, CDR2 SYDVKM, per germline. The CDR3 covers 13 residues. The CDR3 here is CASSREGMPEAFF. The CDR3 bases are TGTGCCAGCAGCCGAGAAGGGATGCCTGAAGCTTTCTTT.

This clonotype has at least ten counts. The rearrangement links TRBV12-3 or TRBV12-4 to TRBJ2-7, with D tentatively TRBD1 or TRBD2 (5 bases each). CDR3 length: 14 amino acids. V shed 8 bases and J shed 0 bases, with 14 bases lying between them. Written as DNA, the CDR3 is TGTGCCAGCGGGGACGGACTGAGCTCCTACGAGCAGTACTTC. This gives the protein CASGDGLSSYEQYF.